This is a list of T cell receptor beta chains from one sample in a study of blood T cells in healthy people across ages. TCRdb re-analysed the 5' RACE reads in MiXCR, keeping a single row per CDR3 protein. The sample comprises roughly 1.7 million distinct CDR3 sequences, 30% to 35% of which are singletons, and 11% rests with the top ten. Source material: blood. The source is a woman under 40 in good health. The CDR3 runs from the conserved cysteine through the conserved F or W. The D gene is left open where the match is weak. Expanded clones are given a class, and other clones once, few, many or no size at all.

V,J,size,D,DNA,CDR3
TRBV7-2,TRBJ2-1,few,TRBD2,TGTGCCAGCAGCTTAGACCCAGCGGGAACATACAATGAGCAGTTCTTC,CASSLDPAGTYNEQFF
TRBV4-1,TRBJ2-1,few,NA,TGCGCCAGCAGCCCGCTTCAGACAGCCCGTCCAAATTCATACAATGAGCAGTTCTTC,CASSPLQTARPNSYNEQFF
TRBV20-1,TRBJ1-2,NA,NA,TGCAGTGCTAGTAAGGCAGGGCGGTCTAACTATGGCTACACCTTC,CSASKAGRSNYGYTF
TRBV20-1,TRBJ2-3,many,NA,TGCAGTGCTTGGATGACAGATACGCAGTATTTT,CSAWMTDTQYF
TRBV20-1,TRBJ2-7,few,NA,TGCAGTGCCAAAAAGGAAGCCTACGAGCAGTACTTC,CSAKKEAYEQYF
TRBV28,TRBJ2-3,few,NA,TGTGCCAGCAGTCGGTTAGGGGTTAGCACAGATACGCAGTATTTT,CASSRLGVSTDTQYF
TRBV6-1,TRBJ2-7,NA,NA,TGTGCCAGCAGACACCTAAGGGGGGGCCTATCTCCCTACGAGCAGTACTTC,CASRHLRGGLSPYEQYF
TRBV13,TRBJ2-6,NA,NA,TGTGCCAGCAGCTTAGAGGGTATGGGTCTCTCTGGGGCCAACGTCCTGACTTTC,CASSLEGMGLSGANVLTF
TRBV7-2,TRBJ2-1,NA,TRBD2,TGTGCCAGCAGCCCCGCCTTTATAGGCGGGGGTTTGGGGAATGAGCAGTTCTTC,CASSPAFIGGGLGNEQFF
TRBV20-1,TRBJ2-1,few,TRBD2,TGCAGTCTATTCGGGACTAGCGGTAATGAGCAGTTCTTC,CSLFGTSGNEQFF
TRBV4-1,TRBJ2-1,many,NA,TGCGCCAGCAGCCAAGCCCCGGGGCGCACCGGTAATGAGCAGTTCTTC,CASSQAPGRTGNEQFF
TRBV12-3/TRBV12-4,TRBJ2-5,few,NA,TGTGCCAGCAGTTTGGGGTGGTCGGAGACCCAGTACTTC,CASSLGWSETQYF
TRBV7-3,TRBJ1-1,NA,TRBD1,TGTGCCAGCAGCCAAGGACAGGGACGGCAAGCTTTCTTT,CASSQGQGRQAFF
TRBV12-3/TRBV12-4,TRBJ2-3,NA,NA,TGTGCCAGCAGTTTCCAGGGTCCAGCGATAGATACGCAGTATTTT,CASSFQGPAIDTQYF
TRBV5-1,TRBJ2-3,few,NA,TGCGCCAGCAGCTTGGAGGGGCCCCCGAGGAATACGCAGTATTTT,CASSLEGPPRNTQYF
TRBV20-1,TRBJ2-7,NA,TRBD2,TGCAGTGCTAGTGCCCAGCGGGGGGGCAGTTACGAGCAGTACTTC,CSASAQRGGSYEQYF
TRBV20-1,TRBJ2-3,few,TRBD2,TGCAGTGCTTCTACTAGCGCCAGGACAGATACGCAGTATTTT,CSASTSARTDTQYF
TRBV10-2,TRBJ2-5,once,NA,TGCGCCAGCAGTGAAAGTGGCTACACTGGGGAGCAGTACTTC,CASSESGYTGEQYF